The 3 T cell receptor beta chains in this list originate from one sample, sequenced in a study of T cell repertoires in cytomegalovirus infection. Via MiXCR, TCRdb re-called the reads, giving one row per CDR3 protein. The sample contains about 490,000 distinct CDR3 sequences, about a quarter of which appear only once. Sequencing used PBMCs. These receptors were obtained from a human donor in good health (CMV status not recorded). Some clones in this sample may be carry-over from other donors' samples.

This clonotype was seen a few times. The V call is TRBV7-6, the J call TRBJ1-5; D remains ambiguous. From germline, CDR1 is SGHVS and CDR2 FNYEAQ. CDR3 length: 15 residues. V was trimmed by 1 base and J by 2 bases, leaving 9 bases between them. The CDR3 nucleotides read TGTGCCAGCAGCTTAGACAGCAGTCGCAATCAGCCCCAGCATTTT. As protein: CASSLDSSRNQPQHF.

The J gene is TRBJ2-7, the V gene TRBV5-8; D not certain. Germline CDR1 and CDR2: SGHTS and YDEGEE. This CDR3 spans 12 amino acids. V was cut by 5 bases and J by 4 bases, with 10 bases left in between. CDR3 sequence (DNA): TGTGCCAGCAGGCTTGACGGATACGAGCAGTACTTC. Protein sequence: CASRLDGYEQYF. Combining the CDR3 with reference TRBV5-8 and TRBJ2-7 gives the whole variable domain EAGVTQSPTHLIKTRGQQATLRCSPISGHTSVYWYQQALGLGLQFLLWYDEGEERNRGNFPPRFSGRQFPNYSSELNVNALELEDSALYLCASRLDGYEQYFGPGTRLTVT.

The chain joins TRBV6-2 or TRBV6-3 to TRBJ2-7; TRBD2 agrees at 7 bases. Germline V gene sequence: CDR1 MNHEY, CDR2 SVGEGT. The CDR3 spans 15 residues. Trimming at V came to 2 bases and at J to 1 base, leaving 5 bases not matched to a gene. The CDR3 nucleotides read TGTGCCAGCAGTTACAGGGGAGGGGAGTCCTACGAGCAGTACGTC. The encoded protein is CASSYRGGESYEQYV.